The 27 T cell receptor beta chains given below trace back to one sample, sequenced in a study of T cells in Graves' hyperthyroidism and ophthalmopathy. TCR beta CDR3 region amplification was performed from RNA transcripts. First-round RT-PCR with HTBI primers amplified the TCR CDR3 region. TCRdb reprocessed the multiplex PCR reads with MiXCR, giving one entry per CDR3 protein. The table lists fewer than 300,000 distinct CDR3 sequences, roughly 15% of them singletons. Sample: blood. Receptors originate from a woman aged 50 to 60 with Graves' hyperthyroidism that later progressed to Graves' ophthalmopathy.

This clonotype was seen repeatedly, ten times or more. V and J are TRBV6-1 and TRBJ1-5; D call uncertain. Trimming took 7 bases from V and 4 from J, leaving 8 bases between them. CDR1 is MNHNS and CDR2 is SASEGT in the germline V gene. The CDR3 has 12 residues. The CDR3 spells CASTQGNQPQHF. In DNA, the CDR3 is TGTGCCAGCACTCAAGGTAATCAGCCCCAGCATTTT.

There are a few counts of this clonotype. The V call is TRBV6-1, the J call TRBJ1-4, with TRBD1 matching 7 bases. Trimming removed 5 bases from V and 7 bases from J; junction bases left unmatched: 7. This CDR3 is built from 14 residues. The germline CDR1 and CDR2 sequences are MNHNS and SASEGT. The CDR3 coding sequence is TGTGCCAGCAGTTCAAGCGACAGGGTTGAAAAACTGTTTTTT. It yields the protein CASSSSDRVEKLFF.

The table lists this clonotype with many counts. The V and J genes are TRBV15 and TRBJ2-7, with D unresolved. CDR3 length equals 15 residues. V lost 0 bases to trimming and J lost 1 base, with 10 bases between them. The germline V gene encodes CDR1 LNHNV and CDR2 YYDKDF (reference sequence). The CDR3 reads CATSRDRTGSYEQYF. Here the CDR3 DNA reads TGTGCCACCAGCAGAGATAGGACGGGTTCCTACGAGCAGTACTTC. Full variable domain (remainder filled in from reference TRBV15 and TRBJ2-7): DAMVIQNPRYQVTQFGKPVTLSCSQTLNHNVMYWYQQKSSQAPKLLFHYYDKDFNNEADTPDNFQSRRPNTSFCFLDIRSPGLGDTAMYLCATSRDRTGSYEQYFGPGTRLTVT.

This clonotype showed up many times. The rearrangement joins TRBV3-1 to TRBJ1-1; maybe TRBD1 (5 bases). Germline V gene sequence: CDR1 LGHDT, CDR2 YNNKEL (reference sequence). Trimming shortened V by 3 bases and J by 2 bases, and 10 bases separated the two germline ends. There are 14 residues in the CDR3. The CDR3 DNA follows: TGTGCCAGCAGCCAGAAGGACACCAACACTGAAGCTTTCTTT. It is translated as CASSQKDTNTEAFF.

Turning to this clonotype: A single base separates this from a much larger clone, so it may be a read error. The V call is TRBV28, the J call TRBJ2-7; perhaps TRBD1 as D (5 bases). Germline CDR1 MDHEN, CDR2 SYDVKM. The CDR3 totals 15 residues. Trimming took off 4 bases at V and 3 bases at J, with 16 bases between the two ends. Here the CDR3 DNA reads TGTGCCAGCAGTTATGCGAAACAGGCTTTCTACGAGCAGTACTTC. Its protein is CASSYAKQAFYEQYF.

The chain has TRBV19 and TRBJ2-1; 7 bases line up with TRBD2. Trimming removed 8 bases from V and 4 bases from J; junction bases left unmatched: 5. CDR3 length: 13 residues. Germline V gene data show CDR1 as LNHDA and CDR2 as SQIVND (reference sequence). This CDR3 reads CASGASGYNEQFF. DNA for the CDR3: TGTGCCAGTGGGGCTAGCGGTTACAATGAGCAGTTCTTC.

This clonotype occurred many times. V gene TRBV10-2 combines with J gene TRBJ1-2; 8 bases are shared with TRBD1. Germline assignment: CDR1 WSHSY and CDR2 SAAADI. The CDR3 contains 15 residues. V shed 5 bases, J shed 8 bases, and the junction held 13 bases outside the gene matches. CDR3 DNA sequence: TGCGCCAGCAGTCTTCGGACAGGGCCTTCGCGGGGCTACACCTTC. Residues: CASSLRTGPSRGYTF.

This clonotype has a count of ten or more. This chain connects TRBV29-1 to TRBJ1-1; D is undetermined. CDR3 length: 12 amino acids. Germline loops: CDR1 SQVTM, CDR2 ANQGSEA. V lost 4 bases, J lost 2 bases, and 8 bases lay in between. CDR3 DNA: TGCAGCGTTGCAGTGTCCAACACTGAAGCTTTCTTT. This codes for CSVAVSNTEAFF.

The rearrangement uses TRBV27 and TRBJ1-6, with 7 bases matching TRBD1. This CDR3 has 17 residues. Germline-derived CDR1 and CDR2 are MNHEY and SMNVEV (reference sequence). V trimming: 4 bases; J trimming: 3 bases; junction bases outside the gene matches: 9. The CDR3 coding sequence is TGTGCCAGCAGTTCTACCGGGACAGTCCTCTATAATTCACCCCTCCACTTT. This encodes CASSSTGTVLYNSPLHF.

The gene calls are TRBV13 and TRBJ1-5, with 8 bases fitting TRBD1. The V and J ends lost 6 bases and 6 bases, in that order; junction bases with no gene match: 16. This CDR3 spans 17 amino acids. Germline assignment: CDR1 PRHDT and CDR2 FYEKMQ (reference sequence). This chain's CDR3 is CASSPLGGQAFPQPQHF. CDR3 bases: TGTGCCAGCAGTCCCTTAGGGGGACAGGCTTTTCCTCAGCCCCAGCATTTT.

This clonotype was seen ten or more times. The rearrangement uses TRBV6-1 and TRBJ2-1; no definite D call. Trimming cost V 7 bases and J 7 bases, with 11 bases left between them. The germline CDR1 and CDR2 sequences are MNHNS and SASEGT. This CDR3 region has 12 residues. The DNA for the CDR3 is TGTGCCAGCACCCAATCGCGGAATGAGCAGTTCTTC. As protein: CASTQSRNEQFF.

This clonotype has at least ten counts. This chain connects TRBV6-1 to TRBJ2-3, with TRBD2 identical over 11 bases. This CDR3 has 17 amino acids. The V gene end was trimmed by 2 bases and the J gene end by 2 bases; junction bases not matched to a gene: 6. CDR1 is MNHNS, CDR2 SASEGT, per germline. The CDR3 DNA reads as TGTGCCAGCAGTGAACAGGTAGCGGGAGGGGTCACAGATACGCAGTATTTT. Amino acid sequence: CASSEQVAGGVTDTQYF.

The V gene is TRBV28, the J gene TRBJ1-6; 7 bases fit TRBD1. V was clipped by 8 bases and J by 6 bases; unmatched bases: 1. CDR3 length: 12 residues. CDR1 is MDHEN and CDR2 is SYDVKM in the germline V gene. In nucleotides, the CDR3 is TGTGCCAGCCGGGACAGTAATTCACCCCTCCACTTT. Its translation: CASRDSNSPLHF.

In this sample, this clonotype turned up many times. The chain combines TRBV28 with TRBJ1-1, with 7 bases lining up with TRBD1. J was trimmed by 4 bases and V by 5 bases; bases with no gene match: 4. Germline CDR1 is MDHEN and CDR2 is SYDVKM. The CDR3 spans 13 residues. In DNA form, the CDR3 reads TGTGCCAGCAGTCTACAGGGGAGCACTGAAGCTTTCTTT. As protein: CASSLQGSTEAFF.

This clonotype was seen at least ten times. The chain has TRBV20-1 and TRBJ2-1; D is possibly TRBD2 (6 bases). Trimming left V 1 base short and J 9 bases short, with 13 bases between. This CDR3 region has 13 residues. Germline values: CDR1 DFQATT, CDR2 SNEGSKA (reference sequence). CDR3 in DNA: TGCAGTGCTAGAGTGGGGGGAGATCGTGAGCAGTTCTTC. Encoded protein: CSARVGGDREQFF.

The genes are TRBV20-1 and TRBJ1-5, with no clear D. Trimming took 3 bases from V and 5 from J, leaving 11 bases between them. From germline, CDR1 is DFQATT and CDR2 SNEGSKA (reference sequence). The CDR3 is made up of 13 amino acids. For the CDR3, the DNA is TGCAGTGCTAGGGCGGGCAATTATCAGCCCCAGCATTTT. It codes for CSARAGNYQPQHF.

The V call is TRBV24-1, the J call TRBJ2-1, with a weak D call TRBD2 (6 bases). V was trimmed by 3 bases and J by 2 bases, leaving 16 bases between them. The CDR3 totals 17 residues. CDR1 is KGHDR and CDR2 is SFDVKD in the germline V gene. The DNA for the CDR3 is TGTGCCACCAGTGATAGTACTGCGGGATCGCCCTACAATGAGCAGTTCTTC. Protein sequence: CATSDSTAGSPYNEQFF.

The J gene is TRBJ2-2, the V gene TRBV20-1; 12 positions match TRBD2. The CDR3 extends over 17 amino acids. CDR1 is DFQATT and CDR2 is SNEGSKA in the germline V gene (reference sequence). The V segment lost 3 bases and the J segment 4 bases; nucleotides outside the gene matches: 9. CDR3 DNA sequence: TGCAGTGCTAGTATGCTAGCGGGAGGGCCTGCCACCGGGGAGCTGTTTTTT. Amino acid sequence: CSASMLAGGPATGELFF.

The rearrangement uses TRBV11-2 and TRBJ1-3, with D unclear. V gave up 3 bases and J gave up 0 bases, with 12 bases separating them. Germline CDR1 and CDR2: SGHAT and FQNNGV. The CDR3 extends over 16 amino acids. In nucleotides, the CDR3 is TGTGCCAGCAGCTTGATCGTGAACAGCTCTGGAAACACCATATATTTT. It yields the protein CASSLIVNSSGNTIYF.

There are many counts of this clonotype. The chain links TRBV18 to TRBJ2-1; D remains ambiguous. The CDR3 is made up of 12 amino acids. Trimming removed 1 base from V and 7 bases from J, with 5 bases in between. CDR1 is KGHSH, CDR2 LQKENI, per germline. CDR3 sequence: CASSPLRNEQFF. The CDR3 DNA reads TGTGCCAGCTCACCACTTCGAAATGAGCAGTTCTTC.

This clonotype appeared many times. V usage is TRBV5-1 and J usage is TRBJ1-1; D gene uncertain. The germline V gene encodes CDR1 SGHRS and CDR2 YFSETQ. The CDR3 is 14 amino acids. The V gene lost 0 bases and the J gene lost 4 bases, with 10 bases spanning the gap. This chain's CDR3 is CASSLVGEATEAFF. CDR3 sequence (DNA): TGCGCCAGCAGCTTGGTTGGGGAGGCCACTGAAGCTTTCTTT.

This clonotype was counted a few times. V usage is TRBV10-3 and J usage is TRBJ2-7, with D possibly matching TRBD1 (6 bases). In germline, CDR1 is ENHRY, CDR2 SYGVKD. This CDR3 is built from 16 residues. V lost 0 bases and J lost 4, with 16 bases in between. CDR3 DNA: TGTGCCATCAGTGAGTCGGGGGCCTCATTCCGGTACGAGCAGTACTTC. This codes for CAISESGASFRYEQYF.

This clonotype was recorded at least ten times. This chain links TRBV7-8 with TRBJ1-1; 8 bases align to TRBD1. J lost 1 base, V lost 4 bases, and 5 bases had no gene match. The CDR3 loop spans 15 amino acids. The germline gives CDR1 SGHVS, CDR2 FQNEAQ. CDR3 nucleotide sequence: TGTGCCAGCAGCTCGGGACAGGACCCGAACACTGAAGCTTTCTTT. This translates into CASSSGQDPNTEAFF.

The sample holds many counts of this clonotype. The junction does not match germline at one end; this may be a read error. The gene calls are TRBV3-1 and TRBJ2-1; TRBD1 matches 9 bases. The length of the CDR3 is 15 residues. Germline-derived CDR1 and CDR2 are LGHDT and YNNKEL (reference sequence). CDR3 DNA: TGTGCCAGCAGCCGACCGGGACAGGGCTACAATGAGCAGTTCTTT. Amino acid sequence: CASSRPGQGYNEQFF.

This clonotype was picked up a small number of times. DNA for the CDR3: TGTGCCAGTGATAAGGGGCGAAACCTCATGAACACTGAAGCTTTCTTT. Its protein is CASDKGRNLMNTEAFF. This rearrangement joins TRBV19 to TRBJ1-1; D perhaps matches TRBD1 (5 bases). Germline loops: CDR1 LNHDA, CDR2 SQIVND (reference sequence). With 8 bases removed from V and 0 bases from J, the gap between germline ends came to 19 bases. The CDR3 is made up of 16 amino acids. The full variable domain, with the rest looked up from reference TRBV19 and TRBJ1-1, is DGGITQSPKYLFRKEGQNVTLSCEQNLNHDAMYWYRQDPGQGLRLIYYSQIVNDFQKGDIAEGYSVSREKKESFPLTVTSAQKNPTAFYLCASDKGRNLMNTEAFFGQGTRLTVV.

This sequence joins TRBV11-2 and TRBJ1-1, with D unclear. The CDR3 runs to 14 residues. Trimming stripped 7 bases from V and 1 base from J, with 13 bases between. The germline V gene has CDR1 SGHAT and CDR2 FQNNGV. CDR3 residues: CASIPIGRNTEAFF. CDR3 bases: TGTGCCAGCATCCCTATCGGCAGGAACACTGAAGCTTTCTTT. Using reference TRBV11-2 and TRBJ1-1 for the parts outside the CDR3, the full variable domain is EAGVAQSPRYKIIEKRQSVAFWCNPISGHATLYWYQQILGQGPKLLIQFQNNGVVDDSQLPKDRFSAERLKGVDSTLKIQPAKLEDSAVYLCASIPIGRNTEAFFGQGTRLTVV.

The chain is built from TRBV5-1 and TRBJ1-3; no clear D gene. Germline CDR1 and CDR2: SGHRS and YFSETQ. Between the trimmed V and J ends, which lost 4 bases and 0 bases, there was a span of 11 bases. The CDR3 is 15 amino acids. The CDR3, as DNA: TGCGCCAGCAGCCCCGGCGGCCTCTCTGGAAACACCATATATTTT. It yields the protein CASSPGGLSGNTIYF.